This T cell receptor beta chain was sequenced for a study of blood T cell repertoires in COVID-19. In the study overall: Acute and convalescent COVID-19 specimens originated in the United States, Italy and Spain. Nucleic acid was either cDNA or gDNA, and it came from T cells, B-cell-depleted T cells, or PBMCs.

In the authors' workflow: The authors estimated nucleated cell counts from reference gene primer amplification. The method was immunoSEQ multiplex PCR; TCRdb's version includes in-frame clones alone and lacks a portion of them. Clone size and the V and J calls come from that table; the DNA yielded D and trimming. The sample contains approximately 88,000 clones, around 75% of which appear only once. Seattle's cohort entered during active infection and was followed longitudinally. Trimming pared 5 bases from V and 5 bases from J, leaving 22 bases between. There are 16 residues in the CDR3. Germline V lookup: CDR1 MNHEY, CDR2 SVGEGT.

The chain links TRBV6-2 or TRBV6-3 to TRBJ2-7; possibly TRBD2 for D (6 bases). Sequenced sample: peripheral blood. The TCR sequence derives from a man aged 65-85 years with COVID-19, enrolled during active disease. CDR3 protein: CASSTPFVEGFNEQYF. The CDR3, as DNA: TGTGCCAGCAGTACCCCCTTCGTGGAGGGGTTCAACGAGCAGTACTTC.